The 9 T cell receptor beta chains presented below share a single source sample, sequenced in a study of blood T cell repertoires in COVID-19. The repertoire was sequenced with immunoSEQ multiplex PCR; TCRdb's copy has only in-frame clones and lacks some. The sample has 250,000 to 350,000 clones; roughly 86% are singletons. Sequencing was done on a sample of peripheral blood. These receptors originate from a man aged 18 to 30 with active or convalescent COVID-19.

The rearrangement uses TRBV19 and TRBJ2-1, with 9 bases that match TRBD2. Germline V gene data show CDR1 as LNHDA and CDR2 as SQIVND (reference sequence). This CDR3 spans 15 amino acids. The V and J ends lost 3 bases and 5 bases, in that order; junction bases with no gene match: 5. The CDR3 DNA reads TGTGCCAGTAGTATTATTAGCGGGGGTAACAATGAGCAGTTCTTC. Protein: CASSIISGGNNEQFF.

This clone was detected only a few times. This chain uses TRBV11-3 with TRBJ1-1; D unresolved. This CDR3 has 14 residues. V gave up 1 base and J gave up 1 base, with 7 bases separating them. Germline V gene lookup returns CDR1 SGHNT and CDR2 YENEEA. CDR3 sequence (DNA): TGTGCCAGCAGCTTAGGGCCGGGGAACACTGAAGCTTTCTTT. Translated, it gives CASSLGPGNTEAFF.

The rearrangement uses TRBV7-8 and TRBJ1-1; a weak D match, TRBD1 (6 bases). The V gene's germline CDR1 is SGHVS and CDR2 FQNEAQ. The length of the CDR3 is 15 residues. Between the trimmed V and J ends, which lost 4 bases and 6 bases, there was a span of 18 bases. The CDR3 DNA is TGTGCCAGCAGCTCCATTGCGGGGGGCAAGGCTGAAGCTTTCTTT. It specifies CASSSIAGGKAEAFF. The entire variable domain, with the rest obtained from reference TRBV7-8 and TRBJ1-1, is as follows: GAGVSQSPRYKVAKRGQDVALRCDPISGHVSLFWYQQALGQGPEFLTYFQNEAQLDKSGLPSDRFFAERPEGSVSTLKIQRTQQEDSAVYLCASSSIAGGKAEAFFGQGTRLTVV.

This clone was counted a single time. The V call is TRBV3-1 (or the pseudogene TRBV3-2), the J call TRBJ2-5; D possibly corresponds to TRBD2 (6 bases). CDR1 and CDR2 (germline): LGHDT, YNNKEL (reference sequence). Trimming cost V 0 bases and J 7 bases, with 9 bases left between them. The CDR3 covers 13 residues. CDR3 sequence: CASSQEGTSTQYF. The CDR3 DNA reads TGTGCCAGCAGCCAAGAGGGGACTTCGACCCAGTACTTC.

The V call is TRBV7-2, the J call TRBJ2-7; TRBD2 aligns across 7 bases. With 3 bases clipped from V and 2 bases from J, the junction kept 1 base outside the gene matches. This CDR3 has 13 amino acids. CDR1 SGHTA and CDR2 FQGNSA come from the germline V gene. The DNA of the CDR3 is TGTGCCAGCAGCTTCCTAGCGGCCTACGAGCAGTACTTC. Translation gives CASSFLAAYEQYF.

This clone was seen just once. V usage is TRBV6-1 and J usage is TRBJ1-6; the D gene is possibly TRBD1 (6 bases). The CDR3 has 12 amino acids. The germline CDR1 and CDR2 sequences are MNHNS and SASEGT. Trimming shortened V by 6 bases and J by 9 bases, and 9 bases separated the two germline ends. The CDR3 bases are TGTGCCAGCAGACAGGGTGCTTCACCCCTCCACTTT. Protein sequence: CASRQGASPLHF.

The CDR3 protein is CATSQGTSGGLSSYNEQFF. As DNA, the CDR3 is TGTGCCACCAGCCAAGGGACTAGCGGGGGGCTGAGCTCCTACAATGAGCAGTTCTTC. The chain is built from TRBV24-1 and TRBJ2-1, with TRBD2 matching over 15 bases. CDR1 and CDR2 from the germline V gene are KGHDR and SFDVKD. After removal of 7 bases from V and 0 bases from J, the junction contained 9 bases not matched to a gene. CDR3 size: 19 residues.

The rearrangement joins TRBV19 to TRBJ1-1; maybe TRBD1 (5 bases). Germline V gene data show CDR1 as LNHDA and CDR2 as SQIVND (reference sequence). The ends were cut back, 3 bases at V and 0 bases at J, with 20 bases in the middle. This CDR3 spans 18 amino acids. The CDR3 region is CASSMGGVRAGMNTEAFF. The CDR3 region has the DNA TGTGCCAGTAGTATGGGGGGTGTGAGGGCTGGGATGAACACTGAAGCTTTCTTT.

The chain joins TRBV4-3 to TRBJ2-3; D perhaps matches TRBD2 (5 bases). The CDR3 is 18 amino acids. The germline CDR1 and CDR2 sequences are LGHNA and YSLEER. The V gene lost 1 base and the J gene lost 2 bases, with 19 bases spanning the gap. CDR3 DNA: TGCGCCAGCAGCCAAGGGTGGTCTGCACTAGGCGCCACAGATACGCAGTATTTT. Amino acid sequence: CASSQGWSALGATDTQYF.